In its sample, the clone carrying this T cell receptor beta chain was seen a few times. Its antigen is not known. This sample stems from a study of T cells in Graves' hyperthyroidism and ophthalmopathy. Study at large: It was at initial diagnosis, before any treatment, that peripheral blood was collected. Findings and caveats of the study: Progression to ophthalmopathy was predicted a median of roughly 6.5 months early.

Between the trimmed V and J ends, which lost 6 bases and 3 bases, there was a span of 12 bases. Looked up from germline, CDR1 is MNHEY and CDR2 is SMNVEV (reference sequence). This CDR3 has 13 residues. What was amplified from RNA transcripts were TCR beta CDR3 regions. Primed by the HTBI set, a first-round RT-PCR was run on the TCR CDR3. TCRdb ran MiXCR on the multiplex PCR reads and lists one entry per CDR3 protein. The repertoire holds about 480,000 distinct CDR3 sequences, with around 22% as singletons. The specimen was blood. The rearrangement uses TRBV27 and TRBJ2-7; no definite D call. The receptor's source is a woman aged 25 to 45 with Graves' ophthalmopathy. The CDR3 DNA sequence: TGTGCCAGCAGCTGGGGTGCCAACTACGAGCAGTACTTC. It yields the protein CASSWGANYEQYF.